The 28 T cell receptor beta chains given below trace back to one sample, sequenced in a study of shared clonotypes between healthy human individuals (dated by TCRdb to about 2020). Library construction relied on the immunoSEQ multiplex PCR assay. TCRdb's version of the immuneACCESS table is confined to in-frame rearrangements and falls short of the full clone set. An unresolved V gene accounts for under half of the shortfall where checked; the remainder is of unknown origin. The sample contains 800,000 or so clones, roughly 96% of them found a single time. The ten largest clonotypes hold less than 0.3% of the sample. For the CD8 naive samples, CD45RO-negative cells were positively selected for CCR7, yielding a CD45RA+CCR7+ population from which TemRA cells were excluded. The sequencing sample was made of naive CD8+ T cells sorted from blood. The meaning of the sample's cell subset or site label: CD45RA+CCR7+. These receptors originate from a man aged 25-45 years in good health.

Note on this clone: At the DNA level, this CDR3 is encoded by other sequences in the same sample as well. This chain links TRBV13 with TRBJ2-1, with D hard to call. This CDR3 region has 12 residues. CDR1 is PRHDT and CDR2 is FYEKMQ in the germline V gene (reference sequence). The ends were cut back, 1 base at V and 7 bases at J, with 5 bases in the middle. In DNA, the CDR3 is TGTGCCAGCAGCTTAGTCGGAAATGAGCAGTTCTTC. Translated, it gives CASSLVGNEQFF.

This clone appeared a single time. V usage is TRBV27 and J usage is TRBJ1-5; D is possibly TRBD1 (5 bases). In germline, CDR1 is MNHEY, CDR2 SMNVEV (reference sequence). Trimming took 5 bases from V and 5 from J, leaving 13 bases between them. The CDR3 loop spans 14 amino acids. Here the CDR3 DNA reads TGTGCCAGCAGTCCGGAAGGGGAGGATCAGCCCCAGCATTTT. Amino acids: CASSPEGEDQPQHF.

This clone came up many times. The rearrangement links TRBV27 to TRBJ2-7; perhaps TRBD1 as D (6 bases). The CDR3 contains 17 residues. In germline, CDR1 is MNHEY, CDR2 SMNVEV (reference sequence). V was cut by 3 bases and J by 2 bases, with 20 bases left in between. The CDR3 reads CASSFFPPIGQTYEQYF. In DNA form, the CDR3 reads TGTGCCAGCAGTTTTTTCCCCCCTATCGGACAGACCTACGAGCAGTACTTC.

This chain links TRBV4-1 with TRBJ2-7, with a possible D match to TRBD1 (8 bases). V gave up 4 bases and J gave up 3 bases, with 19 bases separating them. Germline V lookup: CDR1 MGHRA, CDR2 YSYEKL. CDR3 size: 16 residues. CDR3 residues: CASSLTDREGFYEQYF. The CDR3 nucleotides read TGCGCCAGCAGCCTGACGGACAGGGAGGGTTTCTACGAGCAGTACTTC.

Concerning this clone: Other DNA sequences within the sample encode an identical CDR3. This chain uses TRBV7-9 with TRBJ2-7, with a weak D call TRBD1 (6 bases). V lost 6 bases to trimming and J lost 4 bases, with 13 bases between them. The CDR3 is 13 residues long. Germline V CDR1 and CDR2: SEHNR, FQNEAQ (reference sequence). DNA of the CDR3: TGTGCCAGCAGTTTCAGGGGTGGGTACGAGCAGTACTTC. Translation gives CASSFRGGYEQYF.

V gene TRBV23-1 combines with J gene TRBJ1-1, with D uncertain. TRBV23-1 is designated an ORF whose function remains uncertain. This CDR3 spans 15 amino acids. V lost 5 bases and J 3 bases, leaving 16 bases between the germline ends. CDR3 loop: CASSYIPFRDTEAFF. The CDR3 nucleotides are TGCGCCAGCAGTTATATCCCATTCCGGGACACTGAAGCTTTCTTT.

This clone has a single count. The rearrangement uses TRBV19 and TRBJ2-7; the D gene is possibly TRBD2 (6 bases). In germline, CDR1 is LNHDA, CDR2 SQIVND (reference sequence). The V gene lost 7 bases and the J gene lost 2 bases, with 18 bases spanning the gap. CDR3 length: 15 amino acids. This CDR3 reads CASTRRDGNPYEQYF. CDR3 sequence (DNA): TGTGCCAGTACCCGGCGGGACGGCAACCCCTACGAGCAGTACTTC.

V and J are TRBV29-1 and TRBJ2-7; TRBD1 aligns across 7 bases. The length of the CDR3 is 13 residues. The trim removed 6 bases at V and 3 bases at J, leaving 8 bases unmatched. Germline-derived CDR1 and CDR2 are SQVTM and ANQGSEA. The CDR3: CSVETGLNYEQYF. CDR3 in DNA: TGCAGCGTGGAGACAGGGTTAAACTACGAGCAGTACTTC.

DNA for the CDR3: TGTGCCAGTAGTATCTCAGGGGGATACACCGGGGAGCTGTTTTTT. It encodes CASSISGGYTGELFF. The chain employs TRBV19 and TRBJ2-2; TRBD1 aligns across 7 bases. V dropped 3 bases and J dropped 3; count of bases not matched to a gene: 4. The CDR3 extends over 15 amino acids. CDR1 LNHDA and CDR2 SQIVND come from the germline V gene (reference sequence).

V usage is TRBV29-1 and J usage is TRBJ1-1; 7 nucleotides agree with TRBD1. Unmatched junction bases numbered 9, after V lost 7 bases and J lost 4 bases. Per the germline V gene, CDR1 is SQVTM and CDR2 is ANQGSEA. The CDR3 has 13 residues. The CDR3 loop reads CSAGDRGSTEAFF. CDR3 DNA: TGCAGCGCTGGGGACAGAGGTAGCACTGAAGCTTTCTTT.

In the case of this clone: This specimen includes other DNA sequences encoding the same CDR3. This chain connects TRBV5-1 to TRBJ2-1; 7 bases align to TRBD2. This CDR3 comprises 16 residues. CDR1 and CDR2 (germline): SGHRS, YFSETQ. The junction had 3 bases not matched to a gene; V was cut back by 0 bases and J by 0 bases. The CDR3 spells CASSLEASGSYNEQFF. CDR3 nucleotide sequence: TGCGCCAGCAGCTTGGAGGCTAGCGGCTCCTACAATGAGCAGTTCTTC. Filled out from reference TRBV5-1 and TRBJ2-1, the complete variable domain reads KAGVTQTPRYLIKTRGQQVTLSCSPISGHRSVSWYQQTPGQGLQFLFEYFSETQRNKGNFPGRFSGRQFSNSRSEMNVSTLELGDSALYLCASSLEASGSYNEQFFGPGTRLTVL.

This clone was found once. The chain uses TRBV5-1 and TRBJ2-1, with unresolved D. The V end was cut by 0 bases, the J end by 6 bases, with 7 bases between. The CDR3 sequence is 13 residues long. Germline CDR1 SGHRS, CDR2 YFSETQ. The CDR3 DNA reads as TGCGCCAGCAGCTTGGTACCTAGCAATGAGCAGTTCTTC. Its translation is CASSLVPSNEQFF.

V gene TRBV5-4 combines with J gene TRBJ2-2; 8 nucleotides agree with TRBD2. This CDR3 region has 20 residues. J lost 1 base, V lost 0 bases, and 14 bases had no gene match. CDR1 SGHNT and CDR2 YYREEE come from the germline V gene (reference sequence). The CDR3 sequence is CASSLVEREYELGNTGELFF. The CDR3 DNA reads as TGTGCCAGCAGCTTGGTGGAGCGGGAGTACGAACTCGGGAACACCGGGGAGCTGTTTTTT.

The chain links TRBV27 to TRBJ2-3; 9 bases are a match to TRBD1. CDR1 and CDR2 (germline): MNHEY, SMNVEV (reference sequence). CDR3 length equals 17 residues. V gave up 2 bases and J gave up 4 bases; unmatched junction bases: 10. The CDR3 loop is CASSLLATGGAPDTQYF. In DNA form, the CDR3 reads TGTGCCAGCAGTTTACTGGCTACAGGGGGCGCCCCAGATACGCAGTATTTT.

V and J are TRBV2 and TRBJ2-3, with D tentatively TRBD1 or TRBD2 (5 bases each). The CDR3 is made up of 15 amino acids. Trimming stripped 8 bases from V and 0 bases from J, with 15 bases between. Germline V gene data show CDR1 as SNHLY and CDR2 as FYNNEI. CDR3: CASPKAGASTDTQYF. CDR3 nucleotides: TGTGCCAGCCCGAAGGCCGGGGCTAGCACAGATACGCAGTATTTT.

CDR3 bases: TGTGCCAGCAGCTCCGGGACGGCGAACACCGGGGAGCTGTTTTTT. Its translation: CASSSGTANTGELFF. This rearrangement joins TRBV7-3 to TRBJ2-2, with D perhaps TRBD1 or TRBD2 (5 bases each). The CDR3 consists of 15 residues. CDR1 and CDR2 (germline): SGHTA, FQGTGA. V lost 4 bases and J lost 0, with 9 bases in between.

The chain joins TRBV29-1 to TRBJ2-2; no reliable D call. CDR1 and CDR2 from the germline V gene are SQVTM and ANQGSEA. V was clipped by 8 bases and J by 1 base, with 11 bases between them. The length of the CDR3 is 13 residues. As DNA, the CDR3 is TGCAGCACCTCCCCTTGGAACACCGGGGAGCTGTTTTTT. Translating gives CSTSPWNTGELFF.

The V gene is TRBV6-5, the J gene TRBJ1-1, with D possibly matching TRBD1 (5 bases). CDR1 and CDR2 (germline): MNHEY, SVGAGI. The CDR3 loop spans 13 amino acids. V gave up 6 bases and J gave up 5 bases, with 13 bases separating them. In DNA form, the CDR3 reads TGTGCCAGCAGCAAAAGGGGAATTACTGAAGCTTTCTTT. The encoded protein is CASSKRGITEAFF.

This chain uses TRBV11-2 with TRBJ2-5; a possible D gene is TRBD2 (5 bases). CDR3 size: 13 residues. Germline CDR1 is SGHAT and CDR2 is FQNNGV. V lost 2 bases and J 5 bases, leaving 9 bases between the germline ends. The CDR3 protein is CASSLYAGETQYF. The CDR3 nucleotides are TGTGCCAGCAGCTTATATGCGGGTGAGACCCAGTACTTC.

This clone was seen once. J is TRBJ2-5 and V is TRBV4-1; 9 positions match TRBD1. The germline CDR1 and CDR2 sequences are MGHRA and YSYEKL. The CDR3 is 15 residues long. V dropped 3 bases and J dropped 3; count of bases not matched to a gene: 5. CDR3 DNA sequence: TGCGCCAGCAGCCACCCCGGGACAGGGAAAGAGACCCAGTACTTC. Protein sequence: CASSHPGTGKETQYF.

V is TRBV7-9 and J is TRBJ2-5; D tentatively reads TRBD1 or TRBD2 (5 bases each). Germline-derived CDR1 and CDR2 are SEHNR and FQNEAQ (reference sequence). The CDR3 is made up of 16 amino acids. V was shortened by 1 base and J by 5 bases, with 17 bases between the two germline ends. The CDR3 loop is CASSLEGRVAHETQYF. The DNA of the CDR3 is TGTGCCAGCAGCTTAGAGGGCAGGGTAGCGCATGAGACCCAGTACTTC.

On this clone: The same CDR3 also results from other DNA sequences found in this sample. The chain carries TRBV6-5 and TRBJ2-2; 7 bases fit TRBD2. The CDR3 length is 14 residues. Trimming cost V 0 bases and J 5 bases; bases outside gene matches: 0. Germline lookup yields CDR1 MNHEY and CDR2 SVGAGI. CDR3 residues: CASSYSGGTGELFF. The CDR3 nucleotides read TGTGCCAGCAGTTACTCGGGAGGGACCGGGGAGCTGTTTTTT.

V is TRBV29-1 and J is TRBJ2-1; 8 bases fit TRBD1. V lost 3 bases, J lost 6 bases, and 1 base stayed unmatched. Germline assignment: CDR1 SQVTM and CDR2 ANQGSEA. The CDR3 spans 12 residues. As DNA, the CDR3 is TGCAGCGTTGAGACAGGGGTCAATGAGCAGTTCTTC. This codes for CSVETGVNEQFF.

This clone was observed once. CDR3 in DNA: TGTGCCAGCAGCTTAGCCCCAGGGGATGGTACTGAAGCTTTCTTT. This gives the protein CASSLAPGDGTEAFF. The V gene is TRBV11-2, the J gene TRBJ1-1, with D possibly being TRBD1 (6 bases). CDR3 length: 15 amino acids. The V end was cut by 1 base, the J end by 5 bases, with 14 bases between. Germline lookup yields CDR1 SGHAT and CDR2 FQNNGV. The variable domain in full, with the rest retrieved from reference TRBV11-2 and TRBJ1-1, is EAGVAQSPRYKIIEKRQSVAFWCNPISGHATLYWYQQILGQGPKLLIQFQNNGVVDDSQLPKDRFSAERLKGVDSTLKIQPAKLEDSAVYLCASSLAPGDGTEAFFGQGTRLTVV.

The chain has TRBV11-2 and TRBJ2-7, with 8 bases fitting TRBD1. V dropped 5 bases and J dropped 3; count of bases not matched to a gene: 6. Germline assignment: CDR1 SGHAT and CDR2 FQNNGV. The CDR3 has 14 residues. CDR3 bases: TGTGCCAGCAGCGAGAACACAGGGGGCTACGAGCAGTACTTC. It encodes CASSENTGGYEQYF.

The V and J genes are TRBV6-6 and TRBJ2-1; D might be TRBD1 (5 bases). The germline gives CDR1 MNHNY, CDR2 SVGAGI (reference sequence). Trimming shortened V by 3 bases and J by 3 bases, and 9 bases separated the two germline ends. CDR3 size: 14 residues. CDR3 nucleotides: TGTGCCAGCAGTTATACGGACAACTACAATGAGCAGTTCTTC. This gives the protein CASSYTDNYNEQFF.

This clone has only one observation. The V and J genes are TRBV5-1 and TRBJ2-3; TRBD2 aligns across 8 bases. The junction had 16 bases not matched to a gene; V was cut back by 4 bases and J by 0 bases. The CDR3 totals 19 residues. Germline loops: CDR1 SGHRS, CDR2 YFSETQ. CDR3 residues: CASSVTSGDVISSTDTQYF. The DNA of the CDR3 is TGCGCCAGCAGCGTAACTAGCGGTGACGTAATATCTAGCACAGATACGCAGTATTTT. Supplemented by reference TRBV5-1 and TRBJ2-3, the full variable domain reads KAGVTQTPRYLIKTRGQQVTLSCSPISGHRSVSWYQQTPGQGLQFLFEYFSETQRNKGNFPGRFSGRQFSNSRSEMNVSTLELGDSALYLCASSVTSGDVISSTDTQYFGPGTRLTVL.

The rearrangement links TRBV15 to TRBJ2-3; 11 nucleotides match TRBD2. The junction had 13 bases not matched to a gene; V was cut back by 6 bases and J by 2 bases. Looked up from germline, CDR1 is LNHNV and CDR2 is YYDKDF (reference sequence). This CDR3 region has 18 residues. CDR3 coding DNA: TGTGCCACCAGTCTTACCGGGACTAGCGGCTTACCCACAGATACGCAGTATTTT. It specifies CATSLTGTSGLPTDTQYF.